This paragraph covers one T cell receptor (beta chain) sequence. These data originate in a study of blood T cell repertoires in COVID-19. Study details: Nucleic acid was either cDNA or gDNA, and it came from T cells, B-cell-depleted T cells, or PBMCs.

Per the study methods: The authors estimated nucleated cell counts from reference gene primer amplification. Data came from immunoSEQ multiplex PCR; TCRdb stores just in-frame clones and leaves some out. V, J and clone size derive from that table, while D and trimming were established from the DNA sequence. Among some 120,000 clones, around 74% were seen once, and the ten largest hold around 5.2%. This CDR3 comprises 15 residues. Per germline, CDR1 MGHRA and CDR2 YSYEKL. V dropped 4 bases and J dropped 0; count of bases not matched to a gene: 5. The sample comprised peripheral blood. V usage is TRBV4-1 and J usage is TRBJ2-7; TRBD2 matches at 8 bases. The receptor's source is a man aged 55 to 70 with acute or convalescent COVID-19. For the CDR3, the DNA is TGCGCCAGCAGCCGTGAAGCGGGAGTCTCCTACGAGCAGTACTTC. Translated, it gives CASSREAGVSYEQYF.